A selection of T cell receptor beta chains follows, all from one sample in a study of early T cells in non-severe SARS-CoV-2 infection. MiXCR was run by TCRdb on the 5' RACE reads, yielding one entry per CDR3 protein. Found here are some 71,000 distinct CDR3 sequences, roughly a tenth of them singletons; the top ten hold 5.9%. Sample: whole blood. The source is an adult who was a healthcare worker with PCR-confirmed SARS-CoV-2 infection or an uninfected control (not recorded which). The CDR3 runs from the conserved cysteine through the conserved F or W. D genes are given only for firm matches.

d_gene: TRBD1; v_gene: TRBV5-1; CDR3aa: CASSLSRDSYEQYF
d_gene: .; v_gene: TRBV5-6; CDR3aa: CASSLLGATNEKLFF
d_gene: .; v_gene: TRBV19; CDR3aa: CASSQDTLAGNQPQHF
d_gene: .; v_gene: TRBV12-3/TRBV12-4; CDR3aa: CASSSPLLAEQYF
d_gene: .; v_gene: TRBV12-3/TRBV12-4; CDR3aa: CASSSRWTEAFF
d_gene: TRBD2; v_gene: TRBV7-9; CDR3aa: CASSSYRLALNATEQFF
d_gene: .; v_gene: TRBV11-1; CDR3aa: CASRLTGMNTEAFF
d_gene: .; v_gene: TRBV7-9; CDR3aa: CASSRASPGLGAFF
d_gene: TRBD1; v_gene: TRBV7-9; CDR3aa: CASSFDPGTAKANYGYTF
d_gene: .; v_gene: TRBV20-1; CDR3aa: CSARPGGQETQYF
d_gene: TRBD1; v_gene: TRBV6-5; CDR3aa: CASSYRDSDNSPLHF
d_gene: TRBD2; v_gene: TRBV20-1; CDR3aa: CSASMPSGTTSNLKKEQYF
d_gene: .; v_gene: TRBV4-1; CDR3aa: CASSQGAQYGMGRGGYTF
d_gene: TRBD1; v_gene: TRBV29-1; CDR3aa: CSVSGGNNSPLHF
d_gene: .; v_gene: TRBV2; CDR3aa: CASRPTSSGELFF
d_gene: .; v_gene: TRBV28; CDR3aa: CASSLGDMVGNEQFF
d_gene: .; v_gene: TRBV10-1; CDR3aa: CASSDGTMNTEAFF
d_gene: .; v_gene: TRBV27; CDR3aa: CATIPAGVASGDTQYF
d_gene: .; v_gene: TRBV9; CDR3aa: CASSPNVGDSEQYF
d_gene: TRBD2; v_gene: TRBV3-1; CDR3aa: CASSKTSGGATDTQYF
d_gene: .; v_gene: TRBV4-2; CDR3aa: CASSQDLGRAEDTQYF
d_gene: TRBD2; v_gene: TRBV6-5; CDR3aa: CASRATFLAAREQFF
d_gene: .; v_gene: TRBV6-6; CDR3aa: CASSYTGRGNYGYTF
d_gene: .; v_gene: TRBV7-2; CDR3aa: CASSSGRTLYEQYF
d_gene: .; v_gene: TRBV9; CDR3aa: CASSVDGGQDTEAFF
d_gene: .; v_gene: TRBV24-1; CDR3aa: CATSDPGQSEQYF
d_gene: TRBD1; v_gene: TRBV20-1; CDR3aa: CSANDRAGNIQYF
d_gene: .; v_gene: TRBV5-1; CDR3aa: CASSGGRSGQQQTQYF
d_gene: .; v_gene: TRBV7-2; CDR3aa: CASSGGNEQFF
d_gene: TRBD1; v_gene: TRBV11-2; CDR3aa: CASSFRRGGETQYF
d_gene: TRBD1; v_gene: TRBV19; CDR3aa: CASSAGQGDEQYF
d_gene: .; v_gene: TRBV18; CDR3aa: CASSPPWTVTDTQYF
d_gene: .; v_gene: TRBV11-2; CDR3aa: CASSLVVAGNTIYF
d_gene: .; v_gene: TRBV12-3/TRBV12-4; CDR3aa: CASSVQLPNEKLFF
d_gene: TRBD2; v_gene: TRBV6-2/TRBV6-3; CDR3aa: CASSYVGRAHEQFF
d_gene: .; v_gene: TRBV5-1; CDR3aa: CASSYQETQYF
d_gene: TRBD1; v_gene: TRBV6-5; CDR3aa: CASSYSTTGGHGYTF
d_gene: .; v_gene: TRBV7-3; CDR3aa: CVSSQTGEEDTQYF
d_gene: TRBD1; v_gene: TRBV13; CDR3aa: CASSSPGQGTNGYTF